A single sample gave rise to the 27 T cell receptor beta chains below, sequenced in a study of radiation and T cells in renal cell carcinoma (TCRdb year 2020). Receptor libraries were prepared by the immunoSEQ multiplex PCR assay. This is the immuneACCESS table as TCRdb keeps it, with only in-frame sequences that have V and J called. A part of the clones is gone; compared with another copy, unresolved V genes explain less than half, and the rest is unexplained. The sample data list fewer than 25,000 clones, and nearly 55% of these were observed just once. Roughly 22% of the sample lies in the top ten. The time point label corresponds to: tumor resected at nephrectomy. Sample treatment or condition, as interpreted from the label and publication: treatment-naive control, cytoreductive nephrectomy. Sample: tumor tissue, taken from a patient whose treatment was nephrectomy without radiotherapy. The origin of the receptors is a human donor with renal cell carcinoma.

The CDR3 loop is CAWSVGGSSYNSPLHF. DNA for the CDR3: TGTGCCTGGAGTGTGGGGGGGAGCTCCTATAATTCACCCCTCCACTTT. The chain joins TRBV30 to TRBJ1-6; possible D gene TRBD1, 5 bases. The V and J ends lost 0 bases and 0 bases respectively, with 9 bases between them. Germline CDR1 and CDR2: GTSNPN and SVGIG (reference sequence). The CDR3 is 16 residues long.

This clone was seen only a few times. This CDR3 is also generated by other DNA sequences in the sample. The chain carries TRBV2 and TRBJ1-4; 8 bases match TRBD1. V trimming: 6 bases; J trimming: 3 bases; junction bases outside the gene matches: 6. Germline CDR1 is SNHLY and CDR2 is FYNNEI. The CDR3 contains 15 residues. In nucleotides, the CDR3 is TGTGCCAGCAGGGGTCAGGGGGCCCCTAATGAAAAACTGTTTTTT. Translating it yields CASRGQGAPNEKLFF.

The rearrangement links TRBV4-1 to TRBJ2-5; 7 bases agree with TRBD1. V lost 8 bases and J lost 1; bases outside the gene matches: 10. Per the germline V gene, CDR1 is MGHRA and CDR2 is YSYEKL. The CDR3 length is 15 residues. The CDR3 DNA reads TGCGCCAGCGGAGACAGGGCACGGAGCCAAGAGACCCAGTACTTC. This sequence encodes CASGDRARSQETQYF.

This chain uses TRBV11-2 with TRBJ1-3, with TRBD1 matching 7 bases. Germline lookup yields CDR1 SGHAT and CDR2 FQNNGV. This CDR3 region has 15 residues. Trimming at V came to 5 bases and at J to 0 bases, leaving 4 bases not matched to a gene. The CDR3 region is CASSDRVGSGNTIYF. Written as DNA, the CDR3 is TGTGCCAGCAGCGACAGGGTGGGCTCTGGAAACACCATATATTTT.

The V and J genes are TRBV5-6 and TRBJ2-2; possibly TRBD1 or TRBD2 for D (6 bases each). This CDR3 contains 16 residues. Germline CDR1 SGHDT, CDR2 YYEEEE. V lost 2 bases and J 3 bases, leaving 14 bases between the germline ends. The CDR3 spells CASSFLGRGDTGELFF. DNA of the CDR3: TGTGCCAGCAGCTTTTTGGGAAGGGGGGACACCGGGGAGCTGTTTTTT.

A single count supports this clone. V gene TRBV6-5 combines with J gene TRBJ1-1; no reliable D call. V lost 0 bases to trimming and J lost 8 bases, with 7 bases between them. This CDR3 is 12 amino acids long. The germline CDR1 and CDR2 sequences are MNHEY and SVGAGI. CDR3: CASSYSSEEAFF. CDR3 DNA: TGTGCCAGCAGTTACTCGTCGGAGGAAGCTTTCTTT.

This rearrangement joins TRBV12-5 to TRBJ2-7, with D hard to call. Trimming removed 6 bases at V and 2 bases at J, with 8 bases between. Germline-derived CDR1 and CDR2 are LGHNT and FRNRAP. The CDR3 sequence is 12 residues long. Here the CDR3 reads CASGPTTYEQYF. The CDR3 nucleotides are TGTGCTAGTGGCCCAACTACCTACGAGCAGTACTTC.

The chain joins TRBV7-2 to TRBJ2-4; D is possibly TRBD1 or TRBD2 (5 bases each). CDR1 and CDR2 (germline): SGHTA, FQGNSA. The ends were cut back, 4 bases at V and 10 bases at J, with 11 bases in the middle. The CDR3 consists of 12 residues. CDR3 bases: TGTGCCAGCAGCTCCGGGACGCCGATTCAGTACTTC. Amino acids: CASSSGTPIQYF.

This clone was recorded many times. V and J are TRBV30 and TRBJ1-2; 11 positions agree with TRBD1. V lost 5 bases to trimming and J lost 7 bases; unmatched junction nucleotides: 6. CDR3 length: 13 amino acids. The V gene's germline CDR1 is GTSNPN and CDR2 SVGIG (reference sequence). The CDR3 DNA sequence: TGTGCCTGGTCGGACAGGGGGCGGACTGGCTACACCTTC. It specifies CAWSDRGRTGYTF.

In DNA form, the CDR3 reads TGTGCCTGGAGACACTACCGGGACAGGGGTAGGGGTGAGAACACTGAAGCTTTCTTT. It encodes CAWRHYRDRGRGENTEAFF. The rearrangement joins TRBV30 to TRBJ1-1; the match to TRBD1 covers 10 bases. Germline V gene sequence: CDR1 GTSNPN, CDR2 SVGIG (reference sequence). J was trimmed by 1 base and V by 3 bases; bases with no gene match: 17. The CDR3 consists of 19 residues.

This clone is medium-sized within its sample. This sample also contains other DNA sequences that code for the same CDR3. The chain recombines TRBV30 with TRBJ1-3; D may be TRBD1 (6 bases). CDR3 length: 14 residues. V was clipped by 2 bases and J by 2 bases, with 10 bases between them. Germline values: CDR1 GTSNPN, CDR2 SVGIG (reference sequence). The CDR3, as DNA: TGTGCCTGGAGTAGGCAGGGGCCTGGAAACACCATATATTTT. Its protein is CAWSRQGPGNTIYF.

The V and J genes are TRBV6-1 and TRBJ1-2; a possible D gene is TRBD1 (5 bases). Germline V gene lookup returns CDR1 MNHNS and CDR2 SASEGT. The ends were cut back, 4 bases at V and 2 bases at J, with 11 bases in the middle. The CDR3 is 14 amino acids. The CDR3 spells CASSVRQTNYGYTF. The CDR3 DNA reads TGTGCCAGCAGTGTTAGACAGACAAACTATGGCTACACCTTC.

Only a few counts were recorded for this clone. J is TRBJ1-2 and V is TRBV14; 7 bases agree with TRBD1. CDR3 length equals 14 residues. The germline V gene has CDR1 SGHDN and CDR2 FVKESK. Trimming cost V 5 bases and J 7 bases; bases outside gene matches: 10. CDR3 nucleotide sequence: TGTGCCAGCAGCACTCGATCGACAGGGCTTGGCTACACCTTC. Protein sequence: CASSTRSTGLGYTF. Variable domain in full (rest from reference TRBV14 and TRBJ1-2): EAGVTQFPSHSVIEKGQTVTLRCDPISGHDNLYWYRRVMGKEIKFLLHFVKESKQDESGMPNNRFLAERTGGTYSTLKVQPAELEDSGVYFCASSTRSTGLGYTFGSGTRLTVV.

The chain employs TRBV6-6 and TRBJ2-7, with TRBD2 identical over 7 bases. The junction had 4 bases not matched to a gene; V was cut back by 2 bases and J by 3 bases. CDR1 is MNHNY, CDR2 SVGAGI, per germline (reference sequence). The CDR3 length is 14 residues. The CDR3 loop is CASSYGGEGYEQYF. The CDR3, as DNA: TGTGCCAGCAGTTACGGGGGGGAGGGCTACGAGCAGTACTTC.

This clone came up a few times. The chain links TRBV25-1 to TRBJ1-2; D remains unclear. The CDR3 covers 12 residues. Germline V gene sequence: CDR1 MGHDK, CDR2 SYGVNS. Trimming removed 7 bases from V and 4 bases from J, with 10 bases in between. The DNA of the CDR3 is TGTGCCAGCACGGGCGGCACCTATGGCTACACCTTC. Amino acids: CASTGGTYGYTF.

This clone was counted only a few times. The chain is built from TRBV18 and TRBJ1-5, with TRBD1 identical over 9 bases. With V trimmed by 3 bases and J by 5 bases, 2 bases remained unmatched. The CDR3 sequence is 14 residues long. The germline V gene encodes CDR1 KGHSH and CDR2 LQKENI. The CDR3 protein is CASSPTGGDQPQHF. Written as DNA, the CDR3 is TGTGCCAGCTCACCCACAGGGGGCGATCAGCCCCAGCATTTT.

This clone was seen a handful of times. V is TRBV2 and J is TRBJ1-1, with 7 bases lining up with TRBD1. V shed 5 bases, J shed 0 bases, and the junction held 3 bases outside the gene matches. CDR1 is SNHLY, CDR2 FYNNEI, per germline. The length of the CDR3 is 14 residues. The CDR3 reads CASSRQGMNTEAFF. The CDR3 nucleotides are TGTGCCAGCAGTAGACAGGGTATGAACACTGAAGCTTTCTTT.

J is TRBJ2-2 and V is TRBV7-2, with 11 nucleotides matching TRBD2. The V and J ends lost 3 bases and 6 bases, in that order; junction bases with no gene match: 3. Germline V gene sequence: CDR1 SGHTA, CDR2 FQGNSA. The CDR3 is made up of 15 amino acids. The CDR3 bases are TGTGCCAGCAGCTTCCTTAGCGGGGGGGCCGGGGAGCTGTTTTTT. Protein: CASSFLSGGAGELFF.

The rearrangement uses TRBV18 and TRBJ1-1; 8 bases line up with TRBD1. Germline V gives CDR1 KGHSH, CDR2 LQKENI. This CDR3 region has 15 residues. The trim removed 4 bases at V and 5 bases at J, leaving 9 bases unmatched. The CDR3 DNA reads TGTGCCAGCTCACTCAGGGGGCCCGGAGGGACTGAAGCTTTCTTT. Residues: CASSLRGPGGTEAFF.

This sequence joins TRBV6-4 and TRBJ1-3; D unresolved. CDR1 is MRHNA, CDR2 SNTAGT, per germline. This CDR3 comprises 14 residues. V was shortened by 2 bases and J by 0 bases, with 5 bases between the two germline ends. CDR3 DNA sequence: TGTGCCAGCAGTGACCCGATCTCTGGAAACACCATATATTTT. This sequence encodes CASSDPISGNTIYF.

The CDR3, as DNA: TGTGCCAGCAGTGAATTTGGGGTCGTTTACGAGCAGTACTTC. As protein: CASSEFGVVYEQYF. J is TRBJ2-7 and V is TRBV25-1, with D unresolved. V dropped 1 base and J dropped 4 bases, with 11 bases sitting between them. Germline CDR1 reads MGHDK; CDR2 reads SYGVNS. The CDR3 loop spans 14 amino acids.

This rearrangement joins TRBV6-1 to TRBJ1-3; TRBD1 aligns across 7 bases. The CDR3 has 17 residues. The J segment lost 4 bases and the V segment lost 4 bases, leaving 13 bases of the junction unmatched. Germline loops: CDR1 MNHNS, CDR2 SASEGT. This chain's CDR3 is CASSALPGGLGGNTIYF. The DNA of the CDR3 is TGTGCCAGCAGTGCCCTCCCAGGGGGACTCGGCGGAAACACCATATATTTT.

The chain uses TRBV5-5 and TRBJ2-1, with unresolved D. The germline CDR1 and CDR2 sequences are SGHKS and YYEKEE (reference sequence). This CDR3 has 15 amino acids. V lost 4 bases and J 6 bases, leaving 17 bases between the germline ends. In DNA, the CDR3 is TGTGCCAGCAGCCAAGATAGGACCGAAAGCAATGAGCAGTTCTTC. Translating it yields CASSQDRTESNEQFF.

This chain uses TRBV5-1 with TRBJ2-6; no reliable D call. CDR3 length equals 15 residues. Germline loops: CDR1 SGHRS, CDR2 YFSETQ. V was pared by 7 bases and J by 0 bases, with 11 bases between. DNA for the CDR3: TGCGCCAGCGCCGCACCCGTCTCTGGGGCCAACGTCCTGACTTTC. Its protein is CASAAPVSGANVLTF.

This clone was seen a few times. V usage is TRBV4-3 and J usage is TRBJ2-7; 12 nucleotides line up with TRBD1. Germline V gene sequence: CDR1 LGHNA, CDR2 YSLEER. V dropped 0 bases and J dropped 6; count of bases not matched to a gene: 15. The CDR3 has 19 residues. In nucleotides, the CDR3 is TGCGCCAGCAGCCAAGATATACTATCTGTGGGGACAGGGGGCACCGAGCAGTACTTC. This codes for CASSQDILSVGTGGTEQYF.

This clone came up once. This chain joins TRBV6-5 and TRBJ1-2; the D is unclear. The CDR3 length is 13 residues. Germline assignment: CDR1 MNHEY and CDR2 SVGAGI. The ends were cut back, 6 bases at V and 2 bases at J, with 10 bases in the middle. The CDR3 bases are TGTGCCAGCAGGGCAGCCACAAACTATGGCTACACCTTC. Translated: CASRAATNYGYTF.

The V gene is TRBV5-6, the J gene TRBJ1-2; TRBD1 is a possible D gene (5 bases). CDR3 length equals 18 residues. V lost 1 base, J lost 1 base, and 20 bases lay in between. The V gene's germline CDR1 is SGHDT and CDR2 YYEEEE. CDR3 sequence: CASSLWWRLGVINYGYTF. DNA for the CDR3: TGTGCCAGCAGCTTGTGGTGGAGACTGGGGGTTATTAACTATGGCTACACCTTC.